A selection of T cell receptor beta chains follows, all from one sample in a study of cytomegalovirus exposure and HLA in healthy donors. Libraries were prepared by immunoSEQ multiplex PCR; TCRdb keeps only in-frame clonotypes and omits some of them. The sample holds some 150,000 clones, over 60% seen once. Sequencing was carried out using PBMCs. These receptors were taken from a middle-aged man in good health and CMV-seropositive. The CDR3 runs from the conserved cysteine through the conserved F or W. D genes are given only for firm matches. Clone size is not always given. Where it is, it says once, few, many or a class for expanded clones.

size: once
V: TRBV29-1
J: TRBJ2-3
length: 14
D: TRBD2
CDR3: CSVTGTSEGNTQYF
DNA: TGCAGCGTTACCGGGACTAGCGAGGGAAATACGCAGTATTTT

size: once
V: TRBV29-1
J: TRBJ2-5
length: 13
D: .
CDR3: CSVEDRGEETQYF
DNA: TGCAGCGTTGAAGATCGCGGGGAAGAGACCCAGTACTTC

size: .
V: TRBV11-2
J: TRBJ1-5
length: 18
D: TRBD1
CDR3: CASSLGSGTGLGNQPQHF
DNA: TGTGCCAGCAGCTTAGGATCTGGGACAGGGCTCGGCAATCAGCCCCAGCATTTT

size: .
V: TRBV10-1
J: TRBJ2-2
length: 15
D: .
CDR3: CASSESYRNTGELFF
DNA: TGCGCCAGCAGTGAGTCGTATAGGAACACCGGGGAGCTGTTTTTT

size: .
V: TRBV18
J: TRBJ1-1
length: 15
D: .
CDR3: CASSPLAGAGGEAFF
DNA: TGTGCCAGCTCACCACTCGCAGGGGCTGGTGGTGAAGCTTTCTTT

size: .
V: TRBV2
J: TRBJ2-2
length: 17
D: TRBD2
CDR3: CASSPRTSGGITGELFF
DNA: TGTGCCAGCAGTCCAAGGACTAGCGGGGGGATCACCGGGGAGCTGTTTTTT

size: few
V: TRBV5-4
J: TRBJ1-1
length: 14
D: .
CDR3: CASSPFRDQGEAFF
DNA: TGTGCCAGCAGCCCATTCAGGGATCAGGGTGAAGCTTTCTTT

size: .
V: TRBV4-3
J: TRBJ2-7
length: 15
D: TRBD1
CDR3: CASSQDGRQGDEQYF
DNA: TGCGCCAGCAGCCAAGATGGGAGACAGGGTGACGAGCAGTACTTC

size: .
V: TRBV5-1
J: TRBJ1-2
length: 15
D: TRBD1
CDR3: CASTPGQYNNYGYTF
DNA: TGCGCCAGCACCCCGGGACAGTATAATAACTATGGCTACACCTTC

size: .
V: TRBV5-1
J: TRBJ1-6
length: 16
D: .
CDR3: CASSPAPGGLGSPLHF
DNA: TGCGCCAGCAGCCCCGCGCCTGGCGGGTTAGGTTCACCCCTCCACTTT

size: .
V: TRBV5-4
J: TRBJ1-2
length: 13
D: .
CDR3: CASSLGSNYGYTF
DNA: TGTGCCAGCAGCTTGGGCAGTAACTATGGCTACACCTTC

size: .
V: TRBV27
J: TRBJ1-2
length: 13
D: .
CDR3: CASKNGRGYGYTF
DNA: TGTGCCAGCAAGAATGGCAGGGGCTATGGCTACACCTTC

size: .
V: TRBV30
J: TRBJ2-1
length: 15
D: TRBD1
CDR3: CAWIPDRGLSNEQFF
DNA: TGTGCCTGGATCCCGGACAGGGGCCTATCCAATGAGCAGTTCTTC

size: .
V: TRBV4-3
J: TRBJ1-6
length: 17
D: .
CDR3: CASSLPPPGKGNSPLHF
DNA: TGCGCCAGCAGCCTCCCCCCCCCGGGAAAGGGCAATTCACCCCTCCACTTT

size: .
V: TRBV5-1
J: TRBJ2-6
length: 19
D: TRBD1
CDR3: CASSRTPGTGGTGANVLTF
DNA: TGCGCCAGCAGTCGGACTCCCGGGACAGGGGGCACTGGGGCCAACGTCCTGACTTTC

size: .
V: TRBV19
J: TRBJ1-5
length: 19
D: .
CDR3: CASSIDRGAGVYSNQPQHF
DNA: TGTGCCAGTAGTATAGATCGGGGGGCAGGGGTGTATAGCAATCAGCCCCAGCATTTT

size: few
V: TRBV10-3
J: TRBJ2-3
length: 14
D: .
CDR3: CASLEGAYTDTQYF
DNA: TGTGCCAGTCTAGAAGGGGCCTACACAGATACGCAGTATTTT

size: .
V: TRBV21-1
J: TRBJ1-6
length: 16
D: .
CDR3: CASRHMGGLINSPLHF
DNA: TGTGCCAGCAGACACATGGGGGGTTTAATTAATTCACCCCTCCACTTT

size: .
V: TRBV10-3
J: TRBJ2-5
length: 14
D: TRBD1
CDR3: CAISEWDRQETQYF
DNA: TGTGCCATCAGTGAATGGGACAGGCAAGAGACCCAGTACTTC

size: .
V: TRBV6-4
J: TRBJ1-1
length: 15
D: TRBD1
CDR3: CASRRDRGGDTEAFF
DNA: TGTGCCAGCAGACGGGACAGGGGCGGAGACACTGAAGCTTTCTTT